Listed below are T cell receptor beta chains from one sample, sequenced in a study of blood T cell repertoires in COVID-19. Repertoires were generated with immunoSEQ multiplex PCR, while TCRdb's copy carries only in-frame clones and drops some. This table holds 55,000 to 85,000 clones, roughly 70% found once. The sample taken for sequencing was peripheral blood. These TCRs come from a man aged 55 to 69 with acute or convalescent COVID-19. The CDR3 runs from the conserved cysteine through the conserved F or W. Each record gives: J gene, clone size, D gene, V gene, CDR3 protein, CDR3 DNA. D genes are given only for firm matches. Clone size is given for some rows only: seen once, a few or many times, or a class if the clone is expanded.

>TRBJ1-4|-|TRBD1|TRBV5-8
CASSHLTGGNEKLFF
TGTGCCAGCAGCCACCTGACAGGGGGCAATGAAAAACTGTTTTTT
>TRBJ1-1|-|-|TRBV28
CASSRQDSLNTEAFF
TGTGCCAGCAGTCGCCAGGACAGCCTGAACACTGAAGCTTTCTTT
>TRBJ2-5|once|-|TRBV5-1
CASSLENLASRETQYF
TGCGCCAGCAGCTTGGAGAATTTAGCGTCGAGAGAGACCCAGTACTTC
>TRBJ2-3|once|-|TRBV6-5
CASTGTTSSTDTQYF
TGTGCCTCAACAGGTACTACGTCTAGCACAGATACGCAGTATTTT
>TRBJ2-1|-|TRBD2|TRBV9
CASSVELAGPEQFF
TGTGCCAGCAGCGTAGAACTAGCGGGCCCTGAGCAGTTCTTC
>TRBJ1-5|-|-|TRBV7-8
CASSLGANQPQHF
TGTGCCAGCAGCTTAGGAGCAAATCAGCCCCAGCATTTT
>TRBJ1-4|once|-|TRBV7-2
CASSLSGTINEKLFF
TGTGCCAGCAGCTTATCCGGGACAATAAATGAAAAACTGTTTTTT
>TRBJ2-3|few|-|TRBV7-6
CASSPLRTAADDTQYF
TGTGCCAGCAGCCCGCTTAGGACAGCGGCTGATGATACGCAGTATTTT
>TRBJ2-3|few|-|TRBV6-5
CASKILALSTDTQYF
TGTGCCAGCAAGATCCTAGCGCTTAGCACAGATACGCAGTATTTT
>TRBJ1-6|-|TRBD1|TRBV15
CATSRAGTGVSPLHF
TGTGCCACCAGCAGAGCCGGGACAGGGGTATCACCCCTCCACTTT
>TRBJ2-5|-|TRBD1|TRBV5-1
CASSLETGAGTQYF
TGCGCCAGCAGCTTGGAGACAGGGGCGGGGACCCAGTACTTC
>TRBJ2-1|few|-|TRBV5-1
CASSLGDTNNEQFF
TGCGCCAGCAGCTTGGGGGACACAAACAATGAGCAGTTCTTC
>TRBJ2-1|-|TRBD2|TRBV30
CAWSVDSGGAGNEQFF
TGTGCCTGGAGTGTAGATAGCGGGGGGGCAGGGAATGAGCAGTTCTTC
>TRBJ2-3|-|-|TRBV11-2
CASSPTSRTDTQYF
TGTGCCAGCAGCCCCACTAGCCGCACAGATACGCAGTATTTT
>TRBJ1-2|-|TRBD1|TRBV6-5
CASTKGALRGYTF
TGTGCCAGCACTAAGGGGGCTCTTCGGGGCTACACCTTC
>TRBJ2-7|few|TRBD1|TRBV19
CASSVGQVYEQYF
TGTGCCAGTAGTGTGGGACAGGTCTACGAGCAGTACTTC
>TRBJ2-7|-|-|TRBV6-5
CASRVSGLSSYEQYF
TGTGCCAGCAGGGTTTCGGGACTGAGCTCCTACGAGCAGTACTTC
>TRBJ1-6|-|-|TRBV6-5
CASAGDSPLHF
TGTGCCAGCGCAGGGGATTCACCCCTCCACTTT
>TRBJ1-4|-|-|TRBV12-3/TRBV12-4
CASSPDGNEKLFF
TGTGCCAGCAGTCCCGACGGGAACGAAAAACTGTTTTTT